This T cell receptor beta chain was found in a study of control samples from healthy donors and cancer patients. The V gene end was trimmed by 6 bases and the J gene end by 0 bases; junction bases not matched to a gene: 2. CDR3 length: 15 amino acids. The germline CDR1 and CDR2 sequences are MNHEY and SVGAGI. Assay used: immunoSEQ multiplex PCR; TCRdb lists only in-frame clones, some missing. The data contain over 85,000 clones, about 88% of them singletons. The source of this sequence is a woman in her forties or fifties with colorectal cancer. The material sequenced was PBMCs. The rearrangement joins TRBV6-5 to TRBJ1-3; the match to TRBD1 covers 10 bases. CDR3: CASRTGGDSGNTIYF. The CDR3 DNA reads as TGTGCCAGCAGGACAGGGGGCGACTCTGGAAACACCATATATTTT.